Presented here are 24 T cell receptor beta chains from one specimen sequenced in a study of blood T cell repertoires in COVID-19. The method was immunoSEQ multiplex PCR; TCRdb's version includes in-frame clones alone and lacks a portion of them. The sample has about 150,000 clones, approximately 77% seen once. The sequencing input was peripheral blood. The source of these receptors is an elderly woman with active or convalescent COVID-19.

The V call is TRBV3-1 (or the pseudogene TRBV3-2), the J call TRBJ2-3; TRBD2 agrees at 10 bases. The CDR3 consists of 17 residues. V shed 4 bases, J shed 0 bases, and the junction held 7 bases outside the gene matches. Germline V gives CDR1 LGHDT, CDR2 YNNKEL (reference sequence). The CDR3 here is CASSPWTSGSSTDTQYF. In DNA, the CDR3 is TGTGCCAGCAGCCCCTGGACTAGCGGATCTAGCACAGATACGCAGTATTTT.

In its sample, this clone was seen a few times. The CDR3 spells CARSSGLVSGRDNEQFF. In nucleotides, the CDR3 is TGTGCCAGAAGCTCGGGACTGGTTAGCGGGAGAGACAATGAGCAGTTCTTC. The rearrangement uses TRBV5-3 and TRBJ2-1; TRBD2 aligns across 9 bases. TRBV5-3 carries the ORF label, with uncertain function. The CDR3 is made up of 17 amino acids. V lost 3 bases to trimming and J lost 5 bases; unmatched junction nucleotides: 12.

The rearrangement joins TRBV19 to TRBJ1-2; D unresolved. Germline V lookup: CDR1 LNHDA, CDR2 SQIVND (reference sequence). V gave up 5 bases and J gave up 4 bases, with 17 bases separating them. This CDR3 spans 15 amino acids. In nucleotides, the CDR3 is TGTGCCAGTAGTCTGTCAGCCCCAGAGGGCTATGGCTACACCTTC. It codes for CASSLSAPEGYGYTF. Together with reference TRBV19 and TRBJ1-2, the CDR3 gives the full variable domain: DGGITQSPKYLFRKEGQNVTLSCEQNLNHDAMYWYRQDPGQGLRLIYYSQIVNDFQKGDIAEGYSVSREKKESFPLTVTSAQKNPTAFYLCASSLSAPEGYGYTFGSGTRLTVV.

Only one count was recorded for this clone. This chain joins TRBV7-8 and TRBJ2-1; unclear D gene. Deletions cut 4 bases from V and 8 bases from J, with 6 bases between. The CDR3 has 11 amino acids. Germline values: CDR1 SGHVS, CDR2 FQNEAQ. The CDR3 DNA is TGTGCCAGCAGCTGGGCGTATGAGCAGTTCTTC. Protein sequence: CASSWAYEQFF.

This CDR3 reads CASSKDSALEYGYTF. The CDR3 region has the DNA TGCGCCAGCAGCAAGGACAGTGCACTAGAATATGGCTACACCTTC. The chain joins TRBV5-1 to TRBJ1-2, with a tentative D call TRBD1 (6 bases). V lost 4 bases and J lost 5, with 18 bases in between. The CDR3 runs 15 residues. Germline loops: CDR1 SGHRS, CDR2 YFSETQ.

V and J are TRBV9 and TRBJ1-2, with D tentatively TRBD1 (6 bases). The CDR3 runs to 17 residues. Germline values: CDR1 SGDLS, CDR2 YYNGEE. V was pared by 3 bases and J by 0 bases, with 18 bases between. In DNA form, the CDR3 reads TGTGCCAGCAGCGACCAGCCAGACAGGACCCCTAACTATGGCTACACCTTC. It is translated as CASSDQPDRTPNYGYTF.

V is TRBV10-2 and J is TRBJ2-1, with 7 positions matching TRBD2. CDR1 and CDR2 from the germline V gene are WSHSY and SAAADI. This CDR3 region has 16 residues. Trimming took 4 bases from V and 6 from J; bases not matched to a gene: 12. The DNA of the CDR3 is TGCGCCAGCAGTGCAATGGGCGGGAGTTGGGTCAATGAGCAGTTCTTC. It yields the protein CASSAMGGSWVNEQFF.

The rearrangement links TRBV20-1 to TRBJ2-7; TRBD2 is a possible D gene (5 bases). Trimming took off 3 bases at V and 0 bases at J, with 9 bases between the two ends. Germline V gene data show CDR1 as DFQATT and CDR2 as SNEGSKA (reference sequence). The CDR3 loop spans 13 amino acids. The CDR3 bases are TGCAGTGCTAGTTGGGGAGACTCCTACGAGCAGTACTTC. Protein sequence: CSASWGDSYEQYF.

The table lists this clone with a count of one. The chain is built from TRBV4-1 and TRBJ2-1, with TRBD2 matching 7 bases. There are 16 residues in the CDR3. Germline assignment: CDR1 MGHRA and CDR2 YSYEKL. The J segment lost 7 bases and the V segment lost 1 base, leaving 10 bases of the junction unmatched. The DNA for the CDR3 is TGCGCCAGCAGCCAAGTTGGGGGACTACTTCCTAATGAGCAGTTCTTC. Translating it yields CASSQVGGLLPNEQFF.

The gene calls are TRBV3-1 (or the pseudogene TRBV3-2) and TRBJ2-1; D is unclear. This CDR3 is built from 18 residues. V lost 0 bases and J lost 0, with 15 bases in between. In germline, CDR1 is LGHDT, CDR2 YNNKEL (reference sequence). The CDR3 nucleotides read TGTGCCAGCAGCCAAGATGCGTTGAGGATGAGCTCCTACAATGAGCAGTTCTTC. This gives the protein CASSQDALRMSSYNEQFF.

The chain employs TRBV25-1 and TRBJ2-7; D perhaps matches TRBD1 (6 bases). CDR1 and CDR2 from the germline V gene are MGHDK and SYGVNS. The CDR3 runs to 15 residues. V was trimmed by 5 bases and J by 3 bases, leaving 17 bases between them. In DNA form, the CDR3 reads TGTGCCAGCAGTATCGGACAGCTCGACGGCTACGAGCAGTACTTC. Its translation is CASSIGQLDGYEQYF.

The chain couples TRBV2 to TRBJ2-2; 9 bases agree with TRBD2. The CDR3 is 16 amino acids. Trimming removed 2 bases from V and 7 bases from J; junction bases left unmatched: 8. The germline V gene has CDR1 SNHLY and CDR2 FYNNEI. CDR3 coding DNA: TGTGCCAGCAGTGAAAGGCCTAGCGGGACGGGCGGGGAGCTGTTTTTT. Its translation: CASSERPSGTGGELFF. The full variable domain, with the rest looked up from reference TRBV2 and TRBJ2-2, is EPEVTQTPSHQVTQMGQEVILRCVPISNHLYFYWYRQILGQKVEFLVSFYNNEISEKSEIFDDQFSVERPDGSNFTLKIRSTKLEDSAMYFCASSERPSGTGGELFFGEGSRLTVL.

The chain employs TRBV7-2 and TRBJ2-4; 9 bases map to TRBD1. CDR1 and CDR2 from the germline V gene are SGHTA and FQGNSA. The CDR3 contains 14 residues. Losses at the gene ends were 7 bases for V and 5 bases for J; bases not matched to a gene: 6. Here the CDR3 reads CASMITGGENIQYF. The DNA of the CDR3 is TGTGCCAGCATGATAACAGGGGGCGAAAACATTCAGTACTTC.

J is TRBJ1-1 and V is TRBV11-2; D uncertain. Looked up from germline, CDR1 is SGHAT and CDR2 is FQNNGV. With 1 base removed from V and 0 bases from J, the gap between germline ends came to 3 bases. There are 13 residues in the CDR3. The CDR3: CASSLVMNTEAFF. DNA for the CDR3: TGTGCCAGCAGCTTAGTAATGAACACTGAAGCTTTCTTT.

The CDR3 bases are TGTGCCAGTAGTATAGGACAGAGAGAGACCCAGTACTTC. It specifies CASSIGQRETQYF. The J gene is TRBJ2-5, the V gene TRBV19; TRBD1 might be the D (5 bases). The CDR3 is 13 residues long. Germline CDR1 and CDR2: LNHDA and SQIVND (reference sequence). V was clipped by 1 base and J by 4 bases, with 7 bases between them. The complete variable domain, with remaining parts taken from reference TRBV19 and TRBJ2-5, reads DGGITQSPKYLFRKEGQNVTLSCEQNLNHDAMYWYRQDPGQGLRLIYYSQIVNDFQKGDIAEGYSVSREKKESFPLTVTSAQKNPTAFYLCASSIGQRETQYFGPGTRLLVL.

The CDR3: CASSLMRTSGSDEQFF. The CDR3 coding sequence is TGTGCCAGCAGTCTTATGAGGACTAGCGGGAGTGATGAGCAGTTCTTC. The chain links TRBV28 to TRBJ2-1; 13 bases agree with TRBD2. The V segment lost 5 bases and the J segment 8 bases; nucleotides outside the gene matches: 9. Germline-derived CDR1 and CDR2 are MDHEN and SYDVKM. This CDR3 region has 16 residues.

The J gene is TRBJ2-1, the V gene TRBV5-1; perhaps TRBD2 as D (5 bases). Trimming removed 3 bases at V and 2 bases at J, with 12 bases between. Germline V CDR1 and CDR2: SGHRS, YFSETQ. This CDR3 has 15 amino acids. CDR3 DNA sequence: TGCGCCAGCAGCTCCCCCAGCGGAGCCTACAATGAGCAGTTCTTC. This sequence encodes CASSSPSGAYNEQFF.

The CDR3, as DNA: TGTGCCAGCAGTCTTGAGGGTCAGCCCCAGCATTTT. It encodes CASSLEGQPQHF. This sequence joins TRBV7-8 and TRBJ1-5; no clear D gene. Trimming took off 6 bases at V and 6 bases at J, with 9 bases between the two ends. The CDR3 length is 12 residues. CDR1 is SGHVS, CDR2 FQNEAQ, per germline.

This clone is a singleton in its sample. J is TRBJ2-1 and V is TRBV7-9, with D tentatively TRBD1 (5 bases). The CDR3 extends over 13 amino acids. V was shortened by 1 base and J by 9 bases, with 10 bases between the two germline ends. Germline lookup yields CDR1 SEHNR and CDR2 FQNEAQ (reference sequence). DNA for the CDR3: TGTGCCAGCAGCTTAGATCAGGGCTTTGAGCAGTTCTTC. This encodes CASSLDQGFEQFF.

V usage is TRBV2 and J usage is TRBJ2-7, with D possibly being TRBD2 (6 bases). Germline loops: CDR1 SNHLY, CDR2 FYNNEI. This CDR3 region has 14 residues. Trimming removed 2 bases from V and 3 bases from J, with 11 bases in between. The CDR3 reads CASSEFVGSYEQYF. The CDR3 coding sequence is TGTGCCAGCAGTGAATTTGTCGGGAGCTACGAGCAGTACTTC.

The V gene is TRBV19, the J gene TRBJ1-3, with D tentatively TRBD1 (5 bases). Germline V gives CDR1 LNHDA, CDR2 SQIVND (reference sequence). The germline V and J ends were trimmed by 3 bases and 2 bases, with 14 bases remaining between them. This CDR3 is 16 amino acids long. The CDR3 coding sequence is TGTGCCAGTAGTATTCAGCAGGGAAAGGCTGGAAACACCATATATTTT. This gives the protein CASSIQQGKAGNTIYF.

Ten or more counts support this clone. The chain joins TRBV5-1 to TRBJ2-3; D is undetermined. There are 13 residues in the CDR3. V lost 4 bases to trimming and J lost 2 bases, with 8 bases between them. Germline V lookup: CDR1 SGHRS, CDR2 YFSETQ. The CDR3 DNA reads TGCGCCAGCAGCCTCGACAACACAGATACGCAGTATTTT. The encoded protein is CASSLDNTDTQYF.

The V gene is TRBV21-1, the J gene TRBJ2-2; TRBD1 is taken as the D call from the table, unchecked against the DNA. TRBV21-1 is assigned pseudogene status. The CDR3 totals 16 residues. The CDR3 is CASSTSGTGGGGELFF. The CDR3 nucleotides are TGTGCCAGCAGCACCTCGGGGACAGGGGGCGGCGGGGAGCTGTTTTTT.

The V and J genes are TRBV6-5 and TRBJ1-2; possible D gene TRBD1, 5 bases. CDR1 and CDR2 from the germline V gene are MNHEY and SVGAGI. The V and J ends lost 6 bases and 6 bases respectively, with 14 bases between them. The CDR3 is 13 amino acids. The CDR3 protein is CASSRTQSHGYTF. The DNA of the CDR3 is TGTGCCAGCAGCCGGACACAGAGCCATGGCTACACCTTC.